This T cell receptor (beta chain) came from a study of cytomegalovirus exposure and HLA in healthy donors. The PCR used 60 Vbeta and 13 Jbeta primers. The assay was immunoSEQ multiplex PCR, and TCRdb's table has in-frame clones only and misses some. The sample has about 130,000 clones, around 72% seen once; the top ten hold roughly 3%. Study-wide points: Cytomegalovirus association was assigned to about 180 TCR beta chains.

In regard to this clone: What it recognizes is unknown.

Germline loops: CDR1 PRHDT, CDR2 FYEKMQ (reference sequence). CDR3 length equals 14 residues. J gave up 11 bases and V 4 bases, and 11 bases lay outside the gene matches. There was no recording of CMV serostatus for this donor. Sequencing used PBMCs. The rearrangement joins TRBV13 to TRBJ2-5; TRBD1 aligns across 9 bases. The clonotype comes from a human donor in good health. The CDR3 DNA reads TGTGCCAGCAGCTCCGGACAGGGGTGGAGGGAGCAGTACTTC. Amino acids: CASSSGQGWREQYF. The variable domain in full, with the rest retrieved from reference TRBV13 and TRBJ2-5, is AAGVIQSPRHLIKEKRETATLKCYPIPRHDTVYWYQQGPGQDPQFLISFYEKMQSDKGSIPDRFSAQQFSDYHSELNMSSLELGDSALYFCASSSGQGWREQYFGPGTRLLVL.